Below, 10 T cell receptor beta chains from the same sample are listed, as sequenced in a study of blood T cell repertoires in COVID-19. TCRdb's table, derived via immunoSEQ multiplex PCR, lists solely in-frame clones and lacks some. The table shows 130,000 to 150,000 clones, with 88% occurring only once. The sequencing sample was made of peripheral blood. These TCRs come from an older man with acute or convalescent COVID-19.

This chain connects TRBV28 to TRBJ1-1; TRBD1 aligns across 7 bases. V gave up 3 bases and J gave up 1 base; unmatched junction bases: 5. This CDR3 spans 15 amino acids. Germline V gene lookup returns CDR1 MDHEN and CDR2 SYDVKM. CDR3 sequence: CASSFGGGRNTEAFF. DNA of the CDR3: TGTGCCAGCAGTTTCGGAGGGGGCCGGAACACTGAAGCTTTCTTT.

Here the CDR3 reads CASSRDTTIGYDTF. CDR3 in DNA: TGTGCCAGCAGTCGGGACACTACTATCGGCTACGACACCTTC. The chain recombines TRBV6-2 or TRBV6-3 with TRBJ1-2; D may be TRBD1 (6 bases). The CDR3 has 14 amino acids. With 5 bases removed from V and 12 bases from J, the gap between germline ends came to 22 bases. Germline V CDR1 and CDR2: MNHEY, SVGEGT.

V and J are TRBV5-1 and TRBJ2-5, with D possibly matching TRBD1 (6 bases). The germline V and J ends were trimmed by 3 bases and 0 bases, with 12 bases remaining between them. The CDR3 runs 15 residues. Germline CDR1 SGHRS, CDR2 YFSETQ. CDR3 in amino acids: CASSSGQTNQETQYF. Here the CDR3 DNA reads TGCGCCAGCAGCTCCGGACAGACCAACCAAGAGACCCAGTACTTC.

This clone was seen more than once but under ten times. The J gene is TRBJ2-1, the V gene TRBV29-1; the D gene is possibly TRBD1 (6 bases). CDR1 and CDR2 from the germline V gene are SQVTM and ANQGSEA. Trimming took 7 bases from V and 10 from J, leaving 23 bases between them. This CDR3 has 14 amino acids. This CDR3 reads CSARKGSRDIEQFF. The DNA for the CDR3 is TGCAGCGCCCGAAAGGGGTCTAGGGACATCGAGCAGTTCTTC.

V gene TRBV10-3 combines with J gene TRBJ2-7; the match to TRBD1 covers 9 bases. V lost 3 bases and J lost 1; bases outside the gene matches: 4. This CDR3 contains 15 residues. CDR1 ENHRY and CDR2 SYGVKD come from the germline V gene. The CDR3 loop reads CAISDSGTGSYEQYF. CDR3 nucleotides: TGTGCCATCAGTGATTCCGGGACAGGGTCCTACGAGCAGTACTTC.

This clone was counted a single time. The chain combines TRBV3-1 (or the pseudogene TRBV3-2) with TRBJ1-5; 8 bases agree with TRBD1. Trimming cost V 4 bases and J 4 bases; bases outside gene matches: 6. The CDR3 length is 15 residues. CDR1 is LGHDT, CDR2 YNNKEL, per germline (reference sequence). The CDR3 sequence: CASSPSGTGNQPQHF. CDR3 nucleotide sequence: TGTGCCAGCAGCCCATCAGGGACAGGAAATCAGCCCCAGCATTTT.

The CDR3 DNA sequence: TGCGCCAGCAGCTTCTCGGGTCGGCCAGAGACCCAGTACTTC. Translation gives CASSFSGRPETQYF. The gene calls are TRBV5-1 and TRBJ2-5; D gene unclear. The V and J ends lost 2 bases and 4 bases respectively, with 12 bases between them. CDR1 SGHRS and CDR2 YFSETQ come from the germline V gene. This CDR3 has 14 amino acids.

The gene calls are TRBV5-1 and TRBJ1-1; D unclear. Per germline, CDR1 SGHRS and CDR2 YFSETQ. V was cut by 0 bases and J by 5 bases, with 14 bases left in between. CDR3 length: 15 residues. In DNA form, the CDR3 reads TGCGCCAGCAGCTTGGAAGGCGTCTCGGGGACTGAAGCTTTCTTT. Its protein product is CASSLEGVSGTEAFF. The full variable domain, rest sourced from reference TRBV5-1 and TRBJ1-1, is KAGVTQTPRYLIKTRGQQVTLSCSPISGHRSVSWYQQTPGQGLQFLFEYFSETQRNKGNFPGRFSGRQFSNSRSEMNVSTLELGDSALYLCASSLEGVSGTEAFFGQGTRLTVV.

This rearrangement joins TRBV4-1 to TRBJ2-5; 8 bases match TRBD2. The CDR3 runs to 16 residues. Germline V gives CDR1 MGHRA, CDR2 YSYEKL. After removal of 0 bases from V and 2 bases from J, the junction contained 5 bases not matched to a gene. CDR3 amino acids: CASSQDLPGGQETQYF. Here the CDR3 DNA reads TGCGCCAGCAGCCAAGATCTGCCGGGGGGGCAAGAGACCCAGTACTTC.

The chain recombines TRBV6-5 with TRBJ2-5; 7 bases agree with TRBD2. The CDR3 loop spans 16 amino acids. The J segment lost 5 bases and the V segment lost 0 bases, leaving 9 bases of the junction unmatched. From germline, CDR1 is MNHEY and CDR2 SVGAGI. CDR3 in amino acids: CASSYSRTRRGETQYF. CDR3 coding DNA: TGTGCCAGCAGTTACTCCCGGACTAGGAGAGGGGAGACCCAGTACTTC.